The text below deals with one T cell receptor (beta chain). This clone's antigen is unknown. No base-level quality is on record; no much larger clone is a single base apart. TCRdb names Illumina NovaSeq 6000 as the instrument used. cDNA libraries for TCRalpha and TCRbeta were prepared by 5'RACE using constant-segment primers, with sample barcodes and unique molecular identifiers added. RNA was extracted from every sample with Trizol reagent. Amplification of the libraries took two PCR steps, and the second step added a second sample barcode plus Illumina TruSeq adapters. Sequencing of libraries was performed on an Illumina NovaSeq with 2 x 150 bp paired-end reads. Per the source publication's procedure: The reads were demultiplexed and collapsed into UMI-guided consensus sequences using migec v1.2.7. Using mixcr v2.1.11, UMI consensuses were aligned to TRA and TRB V and J templates and then assembled into clonotypes. A clonotype was counted as expanded or contracted only if both edgeR and NoisET called the change significant, with noise models trained on biological replicates. For edgeR calls, the cutoffs were a false discovery rate-adjusted p below 0.01 and a log2 fold-change threshold of 1. As an exploratory analysis of dynamics, PCA with hierarchical clustering was applied to max-normalized trajectories of the 1000 most abundant clonotypes. Separately sequenced CD4+ and CD8+ repertoires were used to assign a CD4 or CD8 phenotype to each responding clone. TCRdb itself trimmed the public reads at Q25 with fastp, ran MiXCR and retained productive beta chains. Every CDR3 protein is listed once, alongside the most common genes and DNA of its rows. These V and J calls rely on TCRdb rather than the paper's analysis. The sample contains 150,000 or so distinct CDR3 sequences, more than 14% of them found a single time. The ten largest account for around 14% of the sample.

The data were taken from a study of T-cell memory formation after mild COVID-19 (dated by TCRdb to about 2021). About the full investigation: TCR sequence clusters from the two donors were largely donor specific. T-cell clones expanding and contracting after mild COVID-19 in a couple of donors were tracked by longitudinal TCRalpha and TCRbeta repertoire sequencing. The cohort was made up of two young adult volunteers, one female and one male, who were previously healthy.

Broad study findings and their caveats: Contracting CD4+ clones appeared mostly in the CM and EM memory subsets, whereas CD8+ clones were enriched in EMRA. The second-wave clones that peaked on day 37 were not confirmed to be SARS-CoV-2 specific. Balanced CD4/CD8 phenotypes were observed for clones contracting from day 15 to 85, whereas a bias towards CD4+ was observed for a second wave of clones expanding from day 15 to 37. The study included only a couple of mild cases, and larger cohorts that include severe cases with pre-infection samples were judged to be necessary. Some responding clones were detected in pre-infection memory, suggesting pre-existing cross-reactive memory T cells joined the SARS-CoV-2 response.

The CDR3 spans 16 residues, from the cysteine through the phenylalanine. The retained sequence is limited to the CDR3, 48 bases, with the frame set at the first base. Trimming removed 1 base from V and 5 bases from J; the gene matches leave 5 bases unexplained. As encoded in the germline V gene (reference sequence), CDR1 is LNHNV while CDR2 is YYDKDF. PBMCs were isolated by Ficoll-Paque density gradient centrifugation. This TCR was recovered from an adult woman who had mild COVID-19 (a few samples of this study predate the infection). The sample titles of this study are shuffled in the database, so cell type and time point are left out; the donor was told from shared clones. The chain couples TRBV15 to TRBJ2-2, and 9 junction bases match TRBD2. The sequencing input was PBMCs or a T cell subset sorted from them (not recorded which). The nucleotide sequence reads TGTGCCACCAGCAGAGGGGGACTAGCTCGAACCGGGGAGCTGTTTTTT. Its coded protein is CATSRGGLARTGELFF.